This T cell receptor (beta chain) was sequenced for a study of T cells in Graves' hyperthyroidism and ophthalmopathy (dated by TCRdb to about 2019). For the study in its entirety: Peripheral blood was sampled at the time of initial diagnosis, prior to any treatment. To identify TCR V-J signatures that set the groups apart, the researchers used a discovery cohort of more than 95 patients, made up of around 40 with Graves' ophthalmopathy and some 56 with stable Graves' hyperthyroidism. An independent validation cohort of about 20 hyperthyroidism patients and more than 15 patients who later progressed to ophthalmopathy tested prospective prediction of ophthalmopathy. The 100 or so discovery patients were randomly split 7:3 into training and test sets. In addition, the study compared T-cell repertoires in thyroid tissue and in blood from about six Graves' hyperthyroidism patients. Once sampling was done, hyperthyroidism patients were given methimazole at a starting dose of 30 mg daily, whereas ophthalmopathy patients were given high-dose intravenous methylprednisolone. The paper reports TCR Vbeta CDR3 sequencing of approximately 140 peripheral blood samples: 40 or so ophthalmopathy, approximately 74 hyperthyroidism and around 17 progressor patients.

Overall study outcomes, separate from this receptor: Sample size was not statistically predetermined, and investigators were not blinded to group allocation. Most expanded thyroid clonotypes (frequency above 0.001) were also detected in blood, a finding suggesting that blood repertoires may reflect thyroid immune responses. During validation, the model predicted progression to ophthalmopathy a median of approximately 7 months ahead of onset, with approximately 71% sensitivity and about 72% specificity. In cross-validation, a model built on a 13 V-J signature told ophthalmopathy apart from stable hyperthyroidism with just under 90% sensitivity and about 81% specificity, and in testing the same model reached 80%/75%.

Ten or more counts support this clonotype. Its antigen is currently not known. Nothing much larger sits one base from this clone, and base qualities are not available. TCR beta CDR3 regions were amplified from RNA transcripts. The TCR CDR3 was subjected to a first round of RT-PCR using the HTBI primer set and the Qiagen OneStep RT-PCR kit. Libraries were constructed in a second round of multiplex PCR, after which size selection and purification were performed. The libraries were sequenced on an Illumina HiSeq2000 using paired-end 100 bp reads. In the authors' own workflow: Raw data were processed with SOAPnuke, discarding reads with adapters, uncalled bases, mean Phred below 15, or no exact constant-primer or identifier match. COPE v1.2.5 was used to merge the high-quality paired reads, and each unique nucleotide sequence was defined as a clonotype. MiTCR v1.1 was used to align the clonotypes against IMGT TRBV, TRBD and TRBJ reference segments. Only V-J combinations with frequency above 0.0001, covering 99.2% of repertoires, were analysed. A TCS score was defined as the ratio of F50 (clonal expansion) to E x V (chaos), with BLOSUM62-based TCRdist applied between CDR3 peptides within each V-J. Welch's t-statistics and random forest reduced around 520 V-J features to 13, which were used in a naive Bayes classifier (R e1071). Using fastp at Q25 and MiXCR, TCRdb reprocessed the public reads and kept productive beta chains. One record per CDR3 amino acid sequence lists the most common genes and DNA. TCRdb's processing, not the study's, gives the V and J calls here. Recorded for this sample are around 420,000 distinct CDR3 sequences; roughly 14% of them occurred a single time. Over 12% of the sample is in the top ten clones.

CDR1 and CDR2 are read off the germline V gene as SNHLY and FYNNEI. V is shortened by 1 base, J by 5 bases, and the region joining them spans 8 bases. The CDR3 spans 13 residues, from the cysteine through the phenylalanine. Kept here is only the CDR3 DNA, which spans 39 bases and is read in frame from base 1. Stable Graves' hyperthyroidism was defined as no progression to ophthalmopathy during 18 months of follow-up. Hyperthyroidism patients were aged 18 to 65 years and newly diagnosed, with disease duration of less than 2 months. The study excluded patients with uncontrolled infections, other autoimmune diseases, pregnancy or lactation. Diagnoses relied on clinical symptoms, serum thyroxine and TRAb, thyroid ultrasound and orbital computed tomography. PBMCs were separated from roughly 10 ml of fresh peripheral blood using Ficoll-Paque density gradient centrifugation. Total RNA was extracted using Trizol reagent, and RNA quality was assessed on an Agilent 2100 Bioanalyzer.

Rearrangement joined TRBV2 to TRBJ1-1; the D gene is unclear. The sequencing input was blood. This clonotype originated in a young woman with Graves' hyperthyroidism. The CDR3 sequence is CASSEEVATEAFF. The DNA is TGTGCCAGCAGTGAAGAGGTTGCGACTGAAGCTTTCTTT.